This T cell receptor (beta chain) was recorded in a study of a mutant IDH1 vaccine in newly diagnosed glioma. Study-level background: The first vaccination came 4-6 weeks after radiotherapy alone, or with temozolomide cycles. Treated patients, averaging approximately 40 years, were approximately 60% male and around 40% female.

Broader study findings: Among patients, nearly 95% showed immune responses induced by the vaccine.

The CDR3 is made up of 14 amino acids. Deletions cut 2 bases from V and 4 bases from J, with 11 bases between. Germline V gene lookup returns CDR1 KGHSH and CDR2 LQKENI. Time point of the sample: week 5, during vaccination. Vaccinated patients received 300 ug of mutant IDH1 20-mer peptide per dose, with topical imiquimod. Some clones are missing from TCRdb's copy, which holds only in-frame ones; the method was immunoSEQ multiplex PCR. The data contain around 52,000 clones, roughly 78% of them singletons. In regard to this clone: What it recognizes is unknown.

This chain joins TRBV18 and TRBJ1-1, with D maybe TRBD1 (5 bases). Here the sequenced sample was PBMCs, taken from a glioma patient whose treatment included an IDH1 peptide vaccine. This TCR was recovered from a woman aged 40-49 years with glioma. The CDR3 region has the DNA TGTGCCAGCTCACCAGGGGCCCACGGCACTGAAGCTTTCTTT. Protein product: CASSPGAHGTEAFF.